The source of this TCR beta chain is a study of blood T cell repertoires in COVID-19. Looking at the study overall: The United States, Italy and Spain provided the acute and convalescent COVID-19 samples. The analysed material was cDNA or gDNA that came from T cells, B-cell-depleted T cells, or PBMCs.

The CDR3 loop spans 18 amino acids. From germline, CDR1 is MDHEN and CDR2 SYDVKM. V shed 1 base, J shed 3 bases, and the junction held 10 bases outside the gene matches. As handled by the study authors: Counts of nucleated cells, estimated from reference gene primer amplification, were obtained. Assay used: immunoSEQ multiplex PCR; TCRdb lists only in-frame clones, some missing. From that table come the V and J calls and clone size; the DNA was used to work out D and trimming. Altogether around 83,000 clones are present, over 65% being singletons, with the ten largest covering about 14%. This clone was seen a single time.

The V gene is TRBV28, the J gene TRBJ1-4; TRBD1 agrees at 8 bases. What was sequenced was peripheral blood. This receptor was obtained from a woman in her seventies with acute or convalescent COVID-19. CDR3 DNA sequence: TGTGCCAGCAGTTTATCACAACAGGGGGTAGGGTCTAATGAAAAACTGTTTTTT. It is translated as CASSLSQQGVGSNEKLFF.